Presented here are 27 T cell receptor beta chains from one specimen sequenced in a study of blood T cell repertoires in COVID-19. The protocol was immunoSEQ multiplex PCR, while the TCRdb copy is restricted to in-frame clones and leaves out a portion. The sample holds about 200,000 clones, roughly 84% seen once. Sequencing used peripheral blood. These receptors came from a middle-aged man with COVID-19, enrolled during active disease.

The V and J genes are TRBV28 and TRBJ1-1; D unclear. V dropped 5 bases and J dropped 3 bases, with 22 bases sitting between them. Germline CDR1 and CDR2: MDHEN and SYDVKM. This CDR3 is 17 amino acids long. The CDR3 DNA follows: TGTGCCAGCAGTCGGACTCCACACTTTATACCTGACACTGAAGCTTTCTTT. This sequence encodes CASSRTPHFIPDTEAFF. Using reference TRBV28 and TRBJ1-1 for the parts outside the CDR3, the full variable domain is DVKVTQSSRYLVKRTGEKVFLECVQDMDHENMFWYRQDPGLGLRLIYFSYDVKMKEKGDIPEGYSVSREKKERFSLILESASTNQTSMYLCASSRTPHFIPDTEAFFGQGTRLTVV.

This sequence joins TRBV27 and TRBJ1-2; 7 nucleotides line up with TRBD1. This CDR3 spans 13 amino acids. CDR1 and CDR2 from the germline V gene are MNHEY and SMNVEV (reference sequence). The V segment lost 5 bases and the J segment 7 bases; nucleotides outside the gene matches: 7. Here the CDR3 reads CASSRTGMFGYTF. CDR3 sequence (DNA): TGTGCCAGCAGTCGGACAGGAATGTTTGGCTACACCTTC.

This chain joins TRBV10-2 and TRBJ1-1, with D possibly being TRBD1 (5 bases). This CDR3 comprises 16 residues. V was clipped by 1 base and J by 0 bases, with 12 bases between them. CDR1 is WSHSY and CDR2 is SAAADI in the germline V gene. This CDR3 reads CASSELRGSVNTEAFF. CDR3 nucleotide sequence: TGCGCCAGCAGTGAGTTGCGGGGGTCGGTGAACACTGAAGCTTTCTTT.

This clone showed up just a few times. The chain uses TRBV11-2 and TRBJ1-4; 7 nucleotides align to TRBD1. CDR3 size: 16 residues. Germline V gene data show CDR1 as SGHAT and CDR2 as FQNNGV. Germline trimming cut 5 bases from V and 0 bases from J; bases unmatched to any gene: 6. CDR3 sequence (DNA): TGTGCCAGCAGCAGAACAGGGGAACCAACTAATGAAAAACTGTTTTTT. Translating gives CASSRTGEPTNEKLFF.

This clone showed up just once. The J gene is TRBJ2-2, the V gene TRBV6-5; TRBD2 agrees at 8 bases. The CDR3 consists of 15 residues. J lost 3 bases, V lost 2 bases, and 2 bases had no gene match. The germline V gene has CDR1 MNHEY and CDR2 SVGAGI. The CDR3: CASSYVAGYTGELFF. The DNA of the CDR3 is TGTGCCAGCAGTTACGTAGCGGGGTACACCGGGGAGCTGTTTTTT.

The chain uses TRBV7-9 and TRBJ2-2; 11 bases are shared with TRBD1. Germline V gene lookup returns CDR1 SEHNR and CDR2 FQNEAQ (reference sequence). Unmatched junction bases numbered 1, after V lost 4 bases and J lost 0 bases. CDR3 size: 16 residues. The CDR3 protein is CASSSGQGANTGELFF. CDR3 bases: TGTGCCAGCAGCTCGGGACAGGGGGCGAACACCGGGGAGCTGTTTTTT. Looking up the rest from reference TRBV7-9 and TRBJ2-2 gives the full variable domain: DTGVSQNPRHKITKRGQNVTFRCDPISEHNRLYWYRQTLGQGPEFLTYFQNEAQLEKSRLLSDRFSAERPKGSFSTLEIQRTEQGDSAMYLCASSSGQGANTGELFFGEGSRLTVL.

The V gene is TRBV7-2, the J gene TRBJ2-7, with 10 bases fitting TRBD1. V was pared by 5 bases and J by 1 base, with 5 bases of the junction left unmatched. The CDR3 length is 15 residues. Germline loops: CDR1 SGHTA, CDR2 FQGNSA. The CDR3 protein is CASSPRDRGSYEQYF. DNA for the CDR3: TGTGCCAGCAGCCCGAGGGACAGGGGTTCCTACGAGCAGTACTTC.

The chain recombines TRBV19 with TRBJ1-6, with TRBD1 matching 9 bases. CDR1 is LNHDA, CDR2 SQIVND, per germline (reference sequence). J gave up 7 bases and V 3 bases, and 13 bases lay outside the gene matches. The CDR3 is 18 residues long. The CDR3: CASSMGQGPPWGNSPLHF. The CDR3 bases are TGTGCCAGTAGTATGGGACAGGGCCCCCCCTGGGGGAATTCACCCCTCCACTTT.

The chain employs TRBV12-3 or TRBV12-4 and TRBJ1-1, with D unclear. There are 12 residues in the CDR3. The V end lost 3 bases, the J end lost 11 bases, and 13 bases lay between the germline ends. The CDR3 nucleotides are TGTGCCAGCAGTTTTTCGGGGAGTGGTGCTTTCTTT. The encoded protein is CASSFSGSGAFF.

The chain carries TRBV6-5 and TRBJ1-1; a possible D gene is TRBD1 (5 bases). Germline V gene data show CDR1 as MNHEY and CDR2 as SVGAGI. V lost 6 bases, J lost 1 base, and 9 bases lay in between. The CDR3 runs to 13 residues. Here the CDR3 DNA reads TGTGCCAGCAGATTGACAGAGAACACTGAAGCTTTCTTT. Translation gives CASRLTENTEAFF.

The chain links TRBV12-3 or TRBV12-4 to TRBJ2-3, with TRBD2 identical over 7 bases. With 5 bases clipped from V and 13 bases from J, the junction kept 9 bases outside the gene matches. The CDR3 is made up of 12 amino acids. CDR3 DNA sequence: TGTGCCAGCAGTCTCGCTGCGGGAGTAGAGTATTTT. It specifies CASSLAAGVEYF.

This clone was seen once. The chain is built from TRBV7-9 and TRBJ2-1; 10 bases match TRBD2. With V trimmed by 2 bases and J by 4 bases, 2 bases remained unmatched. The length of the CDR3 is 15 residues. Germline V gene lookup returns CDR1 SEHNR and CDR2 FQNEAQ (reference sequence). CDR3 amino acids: CASSLNSGGYNEQFF. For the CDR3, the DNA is TGTGCCAGCAGCTTAAATAGCGGGGGGTACAATGAGCAGTTCTTC.

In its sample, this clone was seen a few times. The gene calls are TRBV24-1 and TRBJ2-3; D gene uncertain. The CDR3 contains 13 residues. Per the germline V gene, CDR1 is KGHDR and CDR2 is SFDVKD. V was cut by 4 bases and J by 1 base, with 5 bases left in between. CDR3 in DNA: TGTGCCACCAGTGACCCGGGCACAGATACGCAGTATTTT. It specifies CATSDPGTDTQYF.

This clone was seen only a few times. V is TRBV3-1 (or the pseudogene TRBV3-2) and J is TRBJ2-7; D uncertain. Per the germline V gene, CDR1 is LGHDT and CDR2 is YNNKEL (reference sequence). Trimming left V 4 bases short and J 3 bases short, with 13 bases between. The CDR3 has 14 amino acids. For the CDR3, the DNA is TGTGCCAGCAGCCCCGGATTGACGGGCTACGAGCAGTACTTC. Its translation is CASSPGLTGYEQYF.

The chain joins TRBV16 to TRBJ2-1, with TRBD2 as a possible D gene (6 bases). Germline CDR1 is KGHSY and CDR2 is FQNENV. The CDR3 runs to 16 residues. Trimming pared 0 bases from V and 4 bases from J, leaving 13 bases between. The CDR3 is CASSQSIPGLYNEQFF. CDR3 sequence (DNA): TGTGCCAGCAGCCAATCGATTCCCGGACTATACAATGAGCAGTTCTTC.

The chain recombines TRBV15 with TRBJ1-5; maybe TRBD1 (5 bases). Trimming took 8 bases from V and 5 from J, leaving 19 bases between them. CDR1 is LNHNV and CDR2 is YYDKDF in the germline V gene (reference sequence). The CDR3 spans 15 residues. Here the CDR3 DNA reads TGTGCCACCGCCGACGGTTCAGGGAATCATCAGCCCCAGCATTTT. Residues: CATADGSGNHQPQHF.

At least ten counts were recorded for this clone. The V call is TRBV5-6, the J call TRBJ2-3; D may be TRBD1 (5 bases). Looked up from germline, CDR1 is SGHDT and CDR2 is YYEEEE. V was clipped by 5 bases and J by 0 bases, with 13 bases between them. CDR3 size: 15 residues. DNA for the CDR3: TGTGCCAGCAGACTTACAGGTGGGAGCACAGATACGCAGTATTTT. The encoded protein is CASRLTGGSTDTQYF.

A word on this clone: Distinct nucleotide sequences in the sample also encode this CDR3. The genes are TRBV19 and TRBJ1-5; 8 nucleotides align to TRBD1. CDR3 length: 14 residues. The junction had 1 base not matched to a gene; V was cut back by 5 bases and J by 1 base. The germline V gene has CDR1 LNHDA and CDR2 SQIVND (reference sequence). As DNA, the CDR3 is TGTGCCAGTAGTCAGGGGGCAAGCAATCAGCCCCAGCATTTT. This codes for CASSQGASNQPQHF.

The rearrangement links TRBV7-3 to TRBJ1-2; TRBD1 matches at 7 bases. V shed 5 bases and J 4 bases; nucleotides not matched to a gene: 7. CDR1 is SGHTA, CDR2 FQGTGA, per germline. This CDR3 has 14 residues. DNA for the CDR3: TGTGCCAGCAGCACCCGACAGGGAGGCTATGGCTACACCTTC. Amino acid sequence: CASSTRQGGYGYTF.

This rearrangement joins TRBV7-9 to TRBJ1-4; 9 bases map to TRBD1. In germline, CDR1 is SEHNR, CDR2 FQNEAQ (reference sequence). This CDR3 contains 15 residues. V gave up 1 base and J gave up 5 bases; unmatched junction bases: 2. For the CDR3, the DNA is TGTGCCAGCAGCTTAGACAGGGGGCAAAATGAAAAACTGTTTTTT. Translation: CASSLDRGQNEKLFF.

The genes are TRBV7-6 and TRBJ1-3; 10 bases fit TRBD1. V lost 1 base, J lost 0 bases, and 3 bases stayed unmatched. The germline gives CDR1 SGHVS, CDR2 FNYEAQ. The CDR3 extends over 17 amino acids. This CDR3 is CASSLVGTGDSGNTIYF. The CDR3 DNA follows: TGTGCCAGCAGCTTAGTAGGGACAGGGGACTCTGGAAACACCATATATTTT. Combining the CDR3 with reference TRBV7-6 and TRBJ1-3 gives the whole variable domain GAGVSQSPRYKVTKRGQDVALRCDPISGHVSLYWYRQALGQGPEFLTYFNYEAQQDKSGLPNDRFSAERPEGSISTLTIQRTEQRDSAMYRCASSLVGTGDSGNTIYFGEGSWLTVV.

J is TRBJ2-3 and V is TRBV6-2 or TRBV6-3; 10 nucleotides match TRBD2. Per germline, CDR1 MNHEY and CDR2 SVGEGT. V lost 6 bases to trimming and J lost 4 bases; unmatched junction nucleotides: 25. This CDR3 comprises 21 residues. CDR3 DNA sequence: TGTGCCAGCAGCCGATCAGCGAGCGGGAGGGCCCAGCAAACCCGGTCAGATACGCAGTATTTT. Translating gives CASSRSASGRAQQTRSDTQYF.

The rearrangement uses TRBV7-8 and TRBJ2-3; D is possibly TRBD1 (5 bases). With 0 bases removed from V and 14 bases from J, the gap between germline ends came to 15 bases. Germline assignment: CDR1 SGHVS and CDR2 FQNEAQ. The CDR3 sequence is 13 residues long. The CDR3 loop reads CASSLAPGWDTYF. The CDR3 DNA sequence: TGTGCCAGCAGCTTAGCGCCAGGGTGGGATACGTATTTT.

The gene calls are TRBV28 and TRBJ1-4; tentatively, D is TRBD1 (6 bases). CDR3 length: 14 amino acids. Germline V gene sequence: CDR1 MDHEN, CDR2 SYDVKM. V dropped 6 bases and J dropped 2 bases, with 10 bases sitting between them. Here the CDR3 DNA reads TGTGCCAGCAGAACCGGACAGACTAATGAAAAACTGTTTTTT. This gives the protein CASRTGQTNEKLFF.

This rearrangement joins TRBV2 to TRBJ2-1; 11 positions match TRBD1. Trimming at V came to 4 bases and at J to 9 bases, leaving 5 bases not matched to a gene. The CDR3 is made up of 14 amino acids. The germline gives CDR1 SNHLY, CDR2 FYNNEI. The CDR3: CASSGDRGAAEQFF. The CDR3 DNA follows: TGTGCCAGCAGTGGGGACAGGGGGGCAGCTGAGCAGTTCTTC. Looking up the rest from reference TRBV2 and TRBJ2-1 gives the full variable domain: EPEVTQTPSHQVTQMGQEVILRCVPISNHLYFYWYRQILGQKVEFLVSFYNNEISEKSEIFDDQFSVERPDGSNFTLKIRSTKLEDSAMYFCASSGDRGAAEQFFGPGTRLTVL.

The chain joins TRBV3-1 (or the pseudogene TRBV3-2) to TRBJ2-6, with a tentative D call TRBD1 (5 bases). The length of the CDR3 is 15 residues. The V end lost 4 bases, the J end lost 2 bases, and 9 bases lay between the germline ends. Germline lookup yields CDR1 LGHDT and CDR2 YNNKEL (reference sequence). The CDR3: CASSPRQTGANVLTF. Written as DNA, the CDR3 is TGTGCCAGCAGCCCCCGACAGACTGGGGCCAACGTCCTGACTTTC.

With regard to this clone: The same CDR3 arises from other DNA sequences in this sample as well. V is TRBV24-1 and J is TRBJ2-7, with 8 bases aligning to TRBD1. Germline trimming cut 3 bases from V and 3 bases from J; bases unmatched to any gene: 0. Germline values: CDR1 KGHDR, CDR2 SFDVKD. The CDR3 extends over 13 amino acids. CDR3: CATSDGTGYEQYF. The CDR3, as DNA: TGTGCCACCAGTGATGGGACAGGCTACGAGCAGTACTTC.